The T cell receptor beta chain described here comes from a study of T cell responses to AZD1222 COVID-19 vaccine. Study outcomes and limitations: Samples come after the peak T cell response, not at day 14.

The length of the CDR3 is 15 residues. Germline V gives CDR1 MNHEY, CDR2 SMNVEV (reference sequence). J was trimmed by 4 bases and V by 6 bases; bases with no gene match: 11. Measured with immunoSEQ multiplex PCR; TCRdb has only the in-frame clones, and not every one. The data show approximately 150,000 clones, 91% seen once. With regard to this clone: Its antigen is still unknown.

The chain joins TRBV27 to TRBJ2-7; TRBD1 matches 8 bases. This clonotype was sampled from an adult in good health. Sequences were derived from peripheral blood, sampled on day 0 of AZD1222 vaccination. DNA for the CDR3: TGTGCCAGCAGGCCCCCGGGACAGGACTATTACGAGCAGTACTTC. This gives the protein CASRPPGQDYYEQYF.